This T cell receptor beta chain stems from a study of CD8+CD57+ T cells in acquired aplastic anemia. Study context: Roughly 3 ug was the average amount of DNA from sorted CD4+ and CD8+ cells. Healthy donors gave 11 million or so reads on average for CD4+ cells. The study's findings and limits: Found in both controls and patients were fewer than 35 CD8+ CDR3 sequences. Statistical testing detected no significant gap in CD8+ Simpson's diversity between patients and controls.

According to the study, genomic DNA was the template for TCR beta VDJ and CDR3 profiling. TCRdb recomputed calls from the reads with MiXCR, one row per CDR3 protein. Among around 200,000 distinct CDR3 sequences, approximately 52% were seen once, and the ten largest hold 16%. A word on this clonotype: The antigen is undetermined.

This CDR3 spans 13 amino acids. V lost 5 bases and J lost 2, with 10 bases in between. CDR1 PRHDT and CDR2 FYEKMQ come from the germline V gene (reference sequence). The source is a human donor in good health, serving as a control. The chain recombines TRBV13 with TRBJ2-7; D is undetermined. Sample: sorted CD4+, CD8+, or CD8+CD57+ T cells (not recorded which) from PBMCs. CDR3: CASSAAGAYEQYF. CDR3 coding DNA: TGTGCCAGCAGCGCCGCAGGAGCCTACGAGCAGTACTTC.